A single T cell receptor beta chain is shown here with its context. The antigen it recognizes is unknown. One base away there is no much larger clone; base qualities are not given. This sample was included in a study of T cells in Graves' hyperthyroidism and ophthalmopathy (dated by TCRdb to the late 2010s). For the study in its entirety: Peripheral blood samples were taken at initial diagnosis, before any treatment was given. To identify TCR V-J signatures that set the groups apart, the researchers used a discovery cohort of about a hundred patients, made up of 40 to 45 with Graves' ophthalmopathy and 57 with stable Graves' hyperthyroidism. Whether ophthalmopathy could be predicted prospectively was tested in an independent validation cohort made up of approximately 19 hyperthyroidism patients plus 17 patients who later progressed to ophthalmopathy. The 95 to 100 discovery patients were randomly split 7:3 into training and test sets. In several Graves' hyperthyroidism patients, the study also compared T-cell repertoires from thyroid tissue with T-cell repertoires from blood. After blood sampling, hyperthyroidism patients were treated with methimazole at a starting dose of 30 mg daily, and ophthalmopathy patients were treated with high-dose intravenous methylprednisolone. According to the paper, TCR Vbeta CDR3 sequencing was carried out on 135 peripheral blood samples, which came from about 45 ophthalmopathy, around 75 hyperthyroidism and approximately 17 progressor patients. On the study overall, not on this receptor specifically: During validation, the model predicted progression to ophthalmopathy a median of about 6.3 months ahead of onset, with around 71% sensitivity and about 72% specificity. Ophthalmopathy was separated from stable hyperthyroidism by a 13 V-J signature model, with 85% to 90% sensitivity and 81% to 83% specificity obtained in cross-validation and 80%/75% obtained in testing. Most expanded thyroid clonotypes (frequency above 0.001) were also detected in blood, a finding suggesting that blood repertoires may reflect thyroid immune responses. Sample size was not statistically predetermined, and blinding of investigators to group allocation was not performed.

Amplification of TCR beta CDR3 regions was carried out from RNA transcripts. The TCR CDR3 was subjected to a first round of RT-PCR using the HTBI primer set and the Qiagen OneStep RT-PCR kit. Libraries were constructed in a second round of multiplex PCR, after which size selection and purification were carried out. Paired-end sequencing of the libraries was performed with 100 bp reads on an Illumina HiSeq2000. As for the authors' bioinformatics: Raw data were processed with SOAPnuke, discarding reads with adapters, uncalled bases, mean Phred below 15, or no exact constant-primer or identifier match. COPE v1.2.5 was used to merge the high-quality paired reads, and each unique nucleotide sequence was defined as a clonotype. MiTCR v1.1 was used to align the clonotypes against IMGT TRBV, TRBD and TRBJ reference segments. The analysis was restricted to V-J combinations with a frequency above 0.0001, which together covered about 99% of the repertoires. A TCS score was defined as the ratio of F50 (clonal expansion) to E x V (chaos), with BLOSUM62-based TCRdist applied between CDR3 peptides within each V-J. Welch's t-statistics and random forest reduced 500 to 650 V-J features to 13, which were used in a naive Bayes classifier (R e1071). The public reads were run again by TCRdb, first through fastp at Q25 and then through MiXCR, and only productive beta chains were kept. Each CDR3 protein appears once, grouped with its most common genes and DNA. These V and J calls rely on TCRdb rather than the paper's analysis. The sample table lists 480,000 or so distinct CDR3 sequences, about an eighth of them with a count of one. The ten largest make up 15% to 20% of the sample.

From V the trimming removes 5 bases and from J it removes 4 bases, while the gene matches leave 6 bases of the junction unaccounted for. CDR1 SEHNR and CDR2 FQNEAQ were looked up in the germline V gene (reference sequence). The CDR3 spans 15 residues, from the cysteine through the phenylalanine. Kept here is only the CDR3 DNA, which spans 45 bases and is read in frame from base 1. A patient counted as having stable Graves' hyperthyroidism if no progression to ophthalmopathy occurred over 18 months of follow-up. Hyperthyroidism patients were newly diagnosed, with disease duration under 2 months, and aged 18 to 65 years. Any patient with an uncontrolled infection, another autoimmune disease, pregnancy or lactation was excluded. Clinical symptoms, serum thyroxine and TRAb, thyroid ultrasound, and orbital computed tomography formed the basis for the diagnoses. Ficoll-Paque density gradient centrifugation was used to isolate PBMCs from 9.5 to 10 ml of fresh peripheral blood. Total RNA was extracted using Trizol reagent, and RNA quality was assessed on an Agilent 2100 Bioanalyzer.

This sequence originates from a woman aged 18-29 years with Graves' hyperthyroidism. Sequences were obtained from blood. The chain is assembled from TRBV7-9 and TRBJ2-1, with TRBD2 matching 9 junction bases. The nucleotide sequence is TGTGCCAGCAGCACACGGACTAGCGCGTACAATGAGCAGTTCTTC. Protein translation: CASSTRTSAYNEQFF.